Shown below are 4 T cell receptor beta chains from a single sample sequenced in a study of PD-1 blockade in classical Hodgkin lymphoma. Generated by immunoSEQ multiplex PCR, the TCRdb table keeps only in-frame clones and is missing some. The repertoire consists of around 27,000 clones, with almost 85% occurring once and the leading ten covering under 14%. Each patient's relapse followed autologous stem cell transplantation, and brentuximab vedotin exposure varied. The material was peripheral blood mononuclear cells (PBMCs), obtained before the second cycle of nivolumab. These receptors all come from a human donor with classical Hodgkin lymphoma.

This chain joins TRBV28 and TRBJ2-3; a possible D gene is TRBD2 (6 bases). V shed 3 bases and J shed 3 bases, with 10 bases lying between them. Germline V CDR1 and CDR2: MDHEN, SYDVKM. The CDR3 has 14 residues. The CDR3 coding sequence is TGTGCCAGCAGTTTTGGGCGGGAAACAGATACGCAGTATTTT. It specifies CASSFGRETDTQYF.

The chain's CDR3 is CASSPRDRGYEQYF. CDR3 DNA: TGTGCCAGCAGTCCACGGGACAGGGGCTACGAGCAGTACTTC. The chain joins TRBV6-5 to TRBJ2-7; TRBD1 aligns across 10 bases. J lost 3 bases, V lost 5 bases, and 4 bases had no gene match. Germline CDR1 MNHEY, CDR2 SVGAGI. The CDR3 covers 14 residues.

The CDR3: CASSFVAGTGELFF. In nucleotides, the CDR3 is TGTGCCAGCAGTTTTGTAGCGGGGACCGGGGAGCTGTTTTTT. The J gene is TRBJ2-2, the V gene TRBV28; 8 nucleotides match TRBD2. Per germline, CDR1 MDHEN and CDR2 SYDVKM. V lost 3 bases and J lost 5; bases outside the gene matches: 2. The CDR3 has 14 residues.

The CDR3 sequence: CASSLRGYEQYF. The CDR3 DNA reads TGTGCCAGCAGCCTCAGGGGTTACGAGCAGTACTTC. The chain uses TRBV7-2 and TRBJ2-7, with D tentatively TRBD1 (6 bases). Germline values: CDR1 SGHTA, CDR2 FQGNSA. The CDR3 has 12 amino acids. V gave up 5 bases and J gave up 4 bases, with 9 bases separating them. The whole variable domain, remainder taken from reference TRBV7-2 and TRBJ2-7, is GAGVSQSPSNKVTEKGKDVELRCDPISGHTALYWYRQSLGQGLEFLIYFQGNSAPDKSGLPSDRFSAERTGGSVSTLTIQRTQQEDSAVYLCASSLRGYEQYFGPGTRLTVT.